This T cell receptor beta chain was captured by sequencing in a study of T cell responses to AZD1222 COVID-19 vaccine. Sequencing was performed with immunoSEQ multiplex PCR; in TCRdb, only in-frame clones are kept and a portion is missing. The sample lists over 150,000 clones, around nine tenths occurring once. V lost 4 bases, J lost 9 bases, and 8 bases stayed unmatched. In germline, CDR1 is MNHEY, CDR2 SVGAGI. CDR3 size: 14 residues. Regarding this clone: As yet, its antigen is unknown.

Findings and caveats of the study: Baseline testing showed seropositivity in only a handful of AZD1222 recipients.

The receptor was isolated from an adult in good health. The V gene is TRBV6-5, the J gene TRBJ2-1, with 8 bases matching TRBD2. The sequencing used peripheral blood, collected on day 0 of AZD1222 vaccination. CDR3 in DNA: TGTGCCAGCAGTTCCGCTCTAGCGGGCGCTGAGCAGTTCTTC. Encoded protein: CASSSALAGAEQFF.